This T cell receptor (beta chain) was sequenced during a study of T cell responses to AZD1222 COVID-19 vaccine. V was pared by 4 bases and J by 8 bases, with 9 bases of the junction left unmatched. Germline V CDR1 and CDR2: SGHDN, FVKESK. This CDR3 is built from 16 residues. Assay used: immunoSEQ multiplex PCR; TCRdb lists only in-frame clones, some missing. The sample yields more than 100,000 clones, 75% to 95% seen once. Comment on this clone: The antigen is undetermined.

Study results and caveats: Among those given AZD1222, only five or six were seropositive at baseline. Repertoires were sampled only after the peak T cell response. Spike-wide coverage was observed for vaccine-associated CD4 TCRs, with dominant responses at 160-218 and 743-854.

The clonotype comes from an adult who received the AZD1222 COVID-19 vaccine. This chain connects TRBV14 to TRBJ1-4; TRBD1 aligns across 11 bases. This specimen was peripheral blood, taken 28 days after the second AZD1222 dose. CDR3 loop: CASSRGQGAGEEKLFF. The CDR3 DNA sequence: TGTGCCAGCAGCCGAGGACAGGGGGCCGGAGAGGAAAAACTGTTTTTT.